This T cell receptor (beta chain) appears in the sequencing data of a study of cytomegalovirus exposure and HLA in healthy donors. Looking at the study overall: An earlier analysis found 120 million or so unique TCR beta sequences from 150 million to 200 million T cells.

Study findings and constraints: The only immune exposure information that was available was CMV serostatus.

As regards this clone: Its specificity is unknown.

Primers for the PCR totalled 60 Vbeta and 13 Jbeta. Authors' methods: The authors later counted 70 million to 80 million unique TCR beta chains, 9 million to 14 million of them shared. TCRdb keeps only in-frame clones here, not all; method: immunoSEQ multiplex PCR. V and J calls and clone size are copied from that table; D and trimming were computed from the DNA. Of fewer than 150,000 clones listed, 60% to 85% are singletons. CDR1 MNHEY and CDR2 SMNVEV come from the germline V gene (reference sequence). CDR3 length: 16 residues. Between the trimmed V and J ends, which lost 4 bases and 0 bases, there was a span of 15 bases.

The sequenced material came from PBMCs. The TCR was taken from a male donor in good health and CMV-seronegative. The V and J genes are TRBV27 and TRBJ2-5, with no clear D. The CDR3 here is CASSSFPWAYQETQYF. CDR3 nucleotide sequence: TGTGCCAGCAGTTCGTTCCCCTGGGCCTACCAAGAGACCCAGTACTTC.